This entry is about one T cell receptor beta chain. The data were taken from a study of cytomegalovirus exposure and HLA in healthy donors. Whole-study context: The approximately 700 first-cohort repertoires shared a platform with the approximately 110 validation repertoires, as reported in a later analysis.

The donors were members of the validation cohort comprising 120 subjects, separate from the roughly 600-subject first cohort. Assay: immunoSEQ multiplex PCR; the TCRdb copy retains only in-frame clones and omits some. The table has approximately 230,000 clones, roughly 90% seen once. The CDR3 sequence is 14 residues long. The V end lost 4 bases, the J end lost 3 bases, and 12 bases lay between the germline ends. Germline CDR1 and CDR2: SNHLY and FYNNEI. The J gene is TRBJ1-2, the V gene TRBV2; TRBD1 is a possible D gene (5 bases). The source is a man between 18 and 35 years old in good health and CMV-seropositive. The material sequenced was PBMCs. The CDR3 bases are TGTGCCAGCAGTGTCGACAGCCTATACTATGGCTACACCTTC. It translates to CASSVDSLYYGYTF. Variable domain in full (rest from reference TRBV2 and TRBJ1-2): EPEVTQTPSHQVTQMGQEVILRCVPISNHLYFYWYRQILGQKVEFLVSFYNNEISEKSEIFDDQFSVERPDGSNFTLKIRSTKLEDSAMYFCASSVDSLYYGYTFGSGTRLTVV.